These T cell receptor beta chains were read from a single sample in a study of cytomegalovirus exposure and HLA in healthy donors. Method: immunoSEQ multiplex PCR; TCRdb's copy keeps in-frame clones and lacks some. The sample holds about 72,000 clones. The sample consisted of PBMCs. These receptors came from a man aged 50-60 years in good health and CMV-seropositive. Each CDR3 is given with its conserved first and last residue. The order of the fields is D gene, V gene, J gene, CDR3 DNA, CDR3 protein. A D gene is named only where the DNA matches it firmly.

D: TRBD1
V: TRBV5-8
J: TRBJ2-7
DNA: TGTGCCAGCAGCTTGCGTGGACAGGGAGTCCCCCACGAGCAGTACTTC
CDR3: CASSLRGQGVPHEQYF

D: TRBD1
V: TRBV18
J: TRBJ1-2
DNA: TGTGCCAGCTCTCCACAGGGGTCGCTCGGGGGCTACACCTTC
CDR3: CASSPQGSLGGYTF

D: .
V: TRBV19
J: TRBJ2-3
DNA: TGTGCCAGTAGCGGGAGTGTGAGAGATACGCAGTATTTT
CDR3: CASSGSVRDTQYF

D: TRBD2
V: TRBV5-4
J: TRBJ2-3
DNA: TGTGCCAGCAGCTTGGCACTAGCGGCTCACACAGATACGCAGTATTTT
CDR3: CASSLALAAHTDTQYF

D: TRBD2
V: TRBV4-1
J: TRBJ2-7
DNA: TGCGCCAGCAGCCAAGCCCCGGGGGGGGCGGGACTAGCGGGAGAGTACGAGCAGTACTTC
CDR3: CASSQAPGGAGLAGEYEQYF

D: TRBD1
V: TRBV6-6
J: TRBJ1-2
DNA: TGTGCCAGCACCTGGACAGGGACAGAATATGGCTACACCTTC
CDR3: CASTWTGTEYGYTF

D: .
V: TRBV2
J: TRBJ1-1
DNA: TGTGCCAGCAACCCCTTGGGGGGAATTGAAGCTTTCTTT
CDR3: CASNPLGGIEAFF

D: TRBD1
V: TRBV6-5
J: TRBJ2-7
DNA: TGTGCCAGCAGCTCGCTAGGGGGCCGGAACTTC
CDR3: CASSSLGGRNF

D: TRBD2
V: TRBV9
J: TRBJ2-2
DNA: TGTGCCAGCAGCGTTGCGGGGGCGAACACCGGGGAGCTGTTTTTT
CDR3: CASSVAGANTGELFF

D: TRBD2
V: TRBV7-9
J: TRBJ2-5
DNA: TGTGCCAGCAGCTTAACGAGCGGGGGGGAAGAGACCCAGTACTTC
CDR3: CASSLTSGGEETQYF

D: TRBD2
V: TRBV6-1
J: TRBJ2-3
DNA: TGTGCCAGCAGCGTAGCGGGAAGCACAGATACGCAGTATTTT
CDR3: CASSVAGSTDTQYF

D: TRBD1
V: TRBV5-1
J: TRBJ2-3
DNA: TGCGCCAGCAGCTCTCCCGGGACAGTTCGCACAGATACGCAGTATTTT
CDR3: CASSSPGTVRTDTQYF

D: TRBD1
V: TRBV5-8
J: TRBJ1-2
DNA: TGTGCCAGCAGCTTGCCTCGGGACAGGGCTAACTATGGCTACACCTTC
CDR3: CASSLPRDRANYGYTF

D: .
V: TRBV2
J: TRBJ2-5
DNA: TGTGCCAGCAGTCCCCGATCCACGGAGGAGACCCAGTACTTC
CDR3: CASSPRSTEETQYF

D: .
V: TRBV7-8
J: TRBJ1-1
DNA: TGTGCCAGCAGCTTTCTGAACAGGGATTCGAACACTGAAGCTTTCTTT
CDR3: CASSFLNRDSNTEAFF

D: .
V: TRBV29-1
J: TRBJ2-3
DNA: TGCAGCGTTGATTCAGGAGGGAATACGCAGTATTTT
CDR3: CSVDSGGNTQYF